Listed below are T cell receptor beta chains from one sample, sequenced in a study of CD8 T cells in Susac syndrome. MiXCR, applied by TCRdb to the immunoSEQ multiplex PCR reads, yields one record per CDR3 protein. This sample has fewer than 150,000 distinct CDR3 sequences, with 91% found just once. Sequenced: CD8+ T cells from PBMCs. These receptors originate from a human donor with multiple sclerosis. The conserved cysteine and the conserved F or W are not part of the CDR3 here. The order of the fields is D gene, J gene, V gene, CDR3 protein. The D gene is left open where the match is weak.

d_call: -; j_call: TRBJ1-2; v_call: TRBV24-1; cdr3_aa: ATGTPYGYT
d_call: -; j_call: TRBJ2-5; v_call: TRBV27; cdr3_aa: ASSFYGPETQY
d_call: -; j_call: TRBJ1-2; v_call: TRBV11-1; cdr3_aa: ASSPAGLGNSYGYT
d_call: TRBD1; j_call: TRBJ1-1; v_call: TRBV4-3; cdr3_aa: ASSHETGGTEAF
d_call: -; j_call: TRBJ2-2; v_call: TRBV11-2; cdr3_aa: ASSYGPSTGELF
d_call: TRBD2; j_call: TRBJ2-5; v_call: TRBV27; cdr3_aa: ASSLWTSGSQETQY
d_call: TRBD1; j_call: TRBJ2-7; v_call: TRBV6-5; cdr3_aa: ASSYARETGDREQY
d_call: -; j_call: TRBJ2-5; v_call: TRBV30; cdr3_aa: AWSAAEAQY
d_call: -; j_call: TRBJ1-1; v_call: TRBV28; cdr3_aa: ASSLGQAEAF
d_call: TRBD2; j_call: TRBJ2-7; v_call: TRBV4-1; cdr3_aa: ASSSTSGDYEQY
d_call: TRBD1; j_call: TRBJ2-7; v_call: TRBV27; cdr3_aa: ASGDRVSYEQY
d_call: -; j_call: TRBJ1-1; v_call: TRBV28; cdr3_aa: ASSLRRQEAF
d_call: TRBD1; j_call: TRBJ2-3; v_call: TRBV9; cdr3_aa: ASSVGTGGNTQY
d_call: -; j_call: TRBJ2-4; v_call: TRBV30; cdr3_aa: AWRGRLAVGNIQY
d_call: -; j_call: TRBJ1-5; v_call: TRBV7-2; cdr3_aa: ASSLDSRPQH
d_call: -; j_call: TRBJ1-3; v_call: TRBV13; cdr3_aa: ASSLLENTIY
d_call: TRBD2; j_call: TRBJ2-1; v_call: TRBV11-2; cdr3_aa: ASSSGTSGRSYNEQF
d_call: -; j_call: TRBJ1-4; v_call: TRBV7-9; cdr3_aa: ASSVGEKLF
d_call: TRBD2; j_call: TRBJ2-1; v_call: TRBV7-6; cdr3_aa: ASSPVAGGPYEQF
d_call: -; j_call: TRBJ2-1; v_call: TRBV15; cdr3_aa: ATSRDFGLYNEQF
d_call: -; j_call: TRBJ1-5; v_call: TRBV20-1; cdr3_aa: SARDRADGTQPQH
d_call: -; j_call: TRBJ1-2; v_call: TRBV6-5; cdr3_aa: ASSYAEGYYGYT
d_call: -; j_call: TRBJ1-1; v_call: TRBV6-6; cdr3_aa: ASSYSGIPNTEAF
d_call: TRBD2; j_call: TRBJ2-1; v_call: TRBV4-1; cdr3_aa: ASSPGGASGKGGFNEQF
d_call: -; j_call: TRBJ2-5; v_call: TRBV3-1; cdr3_aa: ASSYDVEETQY
d_call: TRBD2; j_call: TRBJ2-7; v_call: TRBV19; cdr3_aa: ASSTAGVGYEQY
d_call: -; j_call: TRBJ2-1; v_call: TRBV13; cdr3_aa: ASSLDGNEQF
d_call: -; j_call: TRBJ2-3; v_call: TRBV7-2; cdr3_aa: ASSLIGAGYTDTQY
d_call: -; j_call: TRBJ2-7; v_call: TRBV19; cdr3_aa: ASTNRNSYEQY
d_call: TRBD2; j_call: TRBJ2-1; v_call: TRBV6-6; cdr3_aa: ASSHRDYYNEQF
d_call: -; j_call: TRBJ1-2; v_call: TRBV11-2; cdr3_aa: ASSALPGLDGYT
d_call: TRBD1; j_call: TRBJ1-5; v_call: TRBV27; cdr3_aa: ASRLTGANQPQH
d_call: TRBD2; j_call: TRBJ2-7; v_call: TRBV4-1; cdr3_aa: ASSQGLADTLGAYEQY
d_call: -; j_call: TRBJ2-2; v_call: TRBV27; cdr3_aa: ASSFALNTGELF
d_call: TRBD2; j_call: TRBJ2-1; v_call: TRBV4-1; cdr3_aa: ASRTAGVAGGPQGSEQF
d_call: -; j_call: TRBJ2-7; v_call: TRBV6-5; cdr3_aa: ASSYLPGPSDHEQC
d_call: -; j_call: TRBJ2-1; v_call: TRBV20-1; cdr3_aa: SWKHQGYEQF
d_call: TRBD2; j_call: TRBJ2-5; v_call: TRBV24-1; cdr3_aa: ATSGLAETQY
d_call: -; j_call: TRBJ2-3; v_call: TRBV6-5; cdr3_aa: ASSYGRSRGNTQY
d_call: -; j_call: TRBJ1-1; v_call: TRBV4-3; cdr3_aa: ASSQAWPNTEAF
d_call: TRBD2; j_call: TRBJ2-1; v_call: TRBV9; cdr3_aa: ASSAIAGAYNEQF
d_call: TRBD1; j_call: TRBJ2-5; v_call: TRBV27; cdr3_aa: ASRDNWDRGLPQY
d_call: TRBD1; j_call: TRBJ2-3; v_call: TRBV4-1; cdr3_aa: ASSQDRVDTQY
d_call: -; j_call: TRBJ1-2; v_call: TRBV30; cdr3_aa: AKWAGDGYT